The 32 T cell receptor beta chains listed next were all sequenced from one sample in a study of Ad26.COV2.S vaccination and SARS-CoV-2 variants. The treatment here: roughly 20 received Ad26.COV2.S at low or high dose, single or two shots; several received placebo; per-sample allocation not given. It was on day 63 after the first vaccine or placebo injection that samples were taken. The data were produced by immunoSEQ multiplex PCR, yet TCRdb's version contains in-frame clones alone and is incomplete. The sample comprises about 680,000 clones, about 89% of which are singletons, and over 1.3% rests with the top ten. The sample consisted of peripheral blood, taken in a trial of Ad26.COV2.S vaccine versus placebo. The receptors shown here come from a person between 18 and 65 years old who received the Ad26.COV2.S COVID-19 vaccine or a placebo.

This chain links TRBV3-1 (or the pseudogene TRBV3-2) with TRBJ2-5; TRBD1 aligns across 8 bases. The trim removed 1 base at V and 1 base at J, leaving 2 bases unmatched. The CDR3 contains 15 residues. Germline V CDR1 and CDR2: LGHDT, YNNKEL (reference sequence). The CDR3: CASSQATGVQETQYF. Written as DNA, the CDR3 is TGTGCCAGCAGCCAAGCGACAGGGGTCCAAGAGACCCAGTACTTC.

V usage is TRBV29-1 and J usage is TRBJ1-3; 7 nucleotides agree with TRBD1. From germline, CDR1 is SQVTM and CDR2 ANQGSEA. This CDR3 is built from 16 residues. V was clipped by 6 bases and J by 4 bases; unmatched bases: 15. CDR3 residues: CSVNSPGTAEGNTIYF. The CDR3 DNA reads TGCAGCGTCAATTCTCCCGGGACAGCCGAGGGAAACACCATATATTTT. Supplemented by reference TRBV29-1 and TRBJ1-3, the full variable domain reads SAVISQKPSRDICQRGTSLTIQCQVDSQVTMMFWYRQQPGQSLTLIATANQGSEATYESGFVIDKFPISRPNLTFSTLTVSNMSPEDSSIYLCSVNSPGTAEGNTIYFGEGSWLTVV.

The chain couples TRBV19 to TRBJ1-1; possible D gene TRBD1, 5 bases. The germline gives CDR1 LNHDA, CDR2 SQIVND (reference sequence). V lost 10 bases and J 9 bases, leaving 18 bases between the germline ends. CDR3 length: 12 residues. CDR3 loop: CAIEGPSDKAFF. In nucleotides, the CDR3 is TGTGCCATAGAGGGGCCCTCGGATAAAGCTTTCTTT.

The rearrangement uses TRBV7-9 and TRBJ2-3; 7 bases are shared with TRBD2. Germline V lookup: CDR1 SEHNR, CDR2 FQNEAQ (reference sequence). The CDR3 length is 17 residues. Losses at the gene ends were 0 bases for V and 0 bases for J; bases not matched to a gene: 6. The CDR3, as DNA: TGTGCCAGCAGCTTAGCGTGGGCTAGCGGTAGCACAGATACGCAGTATTTT. It encodes CASSLAWASGSTDTQYF. The entire variable domain, with the rest obtained from reference TRBV7-9 and TRBJ2-3, is as follows: DTGVSQNPRHKITKRGQNVTFRCDPISEHNRLYWYRQTLGQGPEFLTYFQNEAQLEKSRLLSDRFSAERPKGSFSTLEIQRTEQGDSAMYLCASSLAWASGSTDTQYFGPGTRLTVL.

In the case of this clone: This sample also contains other DNA sequences that code for the same CDR3. The chain combines TRBV6-5 with TRBJ2-7; 10 bases are shared with TRBD1. This CDR3 has 14 amino acids. V lost 6 bases, J lost 3 bases, and 5 bases stayed unmatched. CDR1 and CDR2 (germline): MNHEY, SVGAGI. The CDR3 sequence: CASSLRDRGYEQYF. In nucleotides, the CDR3 is TGTGCCAGCAGCCTCCGGGACAGGGGCTACGAGCAGTACTTC.

The CDR3 nucleotides are TGTGCCAGCAGCCAGGTCGGGGCTGCAACTAATGAAAAACTGTTTTTT. Its protein is CASSQVGAATNEKLFF. V and J are TRBV5-6 and TRBJ1-4; the D gene is possibly TRBD1 (5 bases). This CDR3 has 16 residues. CDR1 and CDR2 from the germline V gene are SGHDT and YYEEEE. Trimming left V 4 bases short and J 0 bases short, with 13 bases between.

The chain carries TRBV6-5 and TRBJ1-1; TRBD1 might be the D (5 bases). V gave up 0 bases and J gave up 4 bases, with 12 bases separating them. The CDR3 sequence is 15 residues long. Germline CDR1 and CDR2: MNHEY and SVGAGI. The CDR3 loop reads CASSYSPTAITEAFF. CDR3 in DNA: TGTGCCAGCAGTTACTCGCCGACAGCTATCACTGAAGCTTTCTTT.

The V and J genes are TRBV4-3 and TRBJ2-1, with 12 bases aligning to TRBD2. V was pared by 1 base and J by 10 bases, with 5 bases of the junction left unmatched. CDR3 length equals 15 residues. Germline V gene sequence: CDR1 LGHNA, CDR2 YSLEER. CDR3 region: CASSQGLAGGMEQFF. The CDR3 coding sequence is TGCGCCAGCAGCCAAGGGCTAGCGGGGGGGATGGAGCAGTTCTTC.

Of note for this clone: It is unclear where the CDR3 begins or ends on the DNA, so no DNA is shown, and the CDR3 is as TCRdb lists it. The chain is built from TRBV27 and TRBJ2-6; the D segment call TRBD1 is taken from the table without a DNA check. Counting both end residues, the CDR3 totals 18 amino acids. Germline-derived CDR1 and CDR2 are MNHEY and SMNVEV (reference sequence). The CDR3 reads CASSTSGQGASGANVLTF.

This clone was seen a single time. Being one base from a much bigger clone, this may be a read error. Other DNA sequences in this specimen translate into the identical CDR3. The chain combines TRBV20-1 with TRBJ1-1; D is ambiguous. The CDR3 runs to 11 residues. V lost 3 bases and J 2 bases, leaving 4 bases between the germline ends. Germline V CDR1 and CDR2: DFQATT, SNEGSKA (reference sequence). The CDR3 reads CSARENTEAFF. CDR3 DNA sequence: TGCAGTGCTAGGGAAAACACTGAAGCTTTCTTT.

This sequence joins TRBV19 and TRBJ1-2; D is possibly TRBD1 (6 bases). Germline CDR1 is LNHDA and CDR2 is SQIVND (reference sequence). The V and J ends lost 5 bases and 2 bases respectively, with 12 bases between them. The CDR3 is 14 residues long. The CDR3, as DNA: TGTGCCAGTAGTTCCCACACAGGGAACTATGGCTACACCTTC. Its protein product is CASSSHTGNYGYTF.

The rearrangement links TRBV27 to TRBJ1-2; 9 positions agree with TRBD1. Germline V gives CDR1 MNHEY, CDR2 SMNVEV (reference sequence). CDR3 length equals 15 residues. Germline trimming cut 8 bases from V and 2 bases from J; bases unmatched to any gene: 9. The DNA of the CDR3 is TGTGCCAGCTCCTCAAACGGACAGGGGAACTATGGCTACACCTTC. This gives the protein CASSSNGQGNYGYTF.

V gene TRBV6-6 combines with J gene TRBJ1-2; a possible D gene is TRBD1 (6 bases). The germline V gene encodes CDR1 MNHNY and CDR2 SVGAGI (reference sequence). The CDR3 is 12 amino acids. V lost 6 bases and J 4 bases, leaving 9 bases between the germline ends. CDR3 coding DNA: TGTGCCAGCAGCCTAGGGGGCTATGGCTACACCTTC. It specifies CASSLGGYGYTF.

The chain couples TRBV30 to TRBJ2-7; tentative D call: TRBD1 (5 bases). Per the germline V gene, CDR1 is GTSNPN and CDR2 is SVGIG (reference sequence). The CDR3 runs to 15 residues. Trimming stripped 3 bases from V and 1 base from J, with 16 bases between. The CDR3 DNA is TGTGCCTGGAGCGCAGGACAAATAGGTTCCTACGAGCAGTACTTC. Amino acids: CAWSAGQIGSYEQYF.

This sequence joins TRBV10-3 and TRBJ1-2; 8 bases agree with TRBD1. This CDR3 has 16 residues. Trimming cost V 2 bases and J 5 bases; bases outside gene matches: 10. Germline values: CDR1 ENHRY, CDR2 SYGVKD. The CDR3 region has the DNA TGTGCCATCAGTGAGACACGACAGGGGAGACCTTATGGCTACACCTTC. It specifies CAISETRQGRPYGYTF.

This clone was seen a handful of times. This chain connects TRBV29-1 to TRBJ1-1, with a weak D call TRBD1 (5 bases). This CDR3 is 13 amino acids long. The V end was cut by 1 base, the J end by 1 base, with 7 bases between. Germline CDR1 is SQVTM and CDR2 is ANQGSEA. The chain's CDR3 is CSVEGQQNTEAFF. The CDR3 nucleotides are TGCAGCGTTGAAGGACAGCAGAACACTGAAGCTTTCTTT.

This rearrangement joins TRBV7-8 to TRBJ2-7, with 10 bases lining up with TRBD2. Germline V lookup: CDR1 SGHVS, CDR2 FQNEAQ. The CDR3 runs to 17 residues. Trimming cost V 3 bases and J 2 bases; bases outside gene matches: 10. The CDR3 bases are TGTGCCAGCAGCTTGTCCCTAGCGGGAGAGCTCCCCTACGAGCAGTACTTC. It is translated as CASSLSLAGELPYEQYF. Combining the CDR3 with reference TRBV7-8 and TRBJ2-7 gives the whole variable domain GAGVSQSPRYKVAKRGQDVALRCDPISGHVSLFWYQQALGQGPEFLTYFQNEAQLDKSGLPSDRFFAERPEGSVSTLKIQRTQQEDSAVYLCASSLSLAGELPYEQYFGPGTRLTVT.

Worth noting for this clone: This sample includes further DNA sequences coding for the same CDR3. The rearrangement joins TRBV18 to TRBJ1-1; D gene unclear. The V end was cut by 1 base, the J end by 2 bases, with 5 bases between. This CDR3 spans 13 amino acids. Per germline, CDR1 KGHSH and CDR2 LQKENI. This CDR3 reads CASSPLGNTEAFF. Written as DNA, the CDR3 is TGTGCCAGCTCACCACTGGGTAACACTGAAGCTTTCTTT.

About this clone itself: The sample has other DNA sequences that encode this CDR3 too. This chain joins TRBV27 and TRBJ1-1; 10 nucleotides line up with TRBD1. With V trimmed by 5 bases and J by 1 base, 1 base remained unmatched. The CDR3 is made up of 14 amino acids. From germline, CDR1 is MNHEY and CDR2 SMNVEV (reference sequence). In DNA form, the CDR3 reads TGTGCCAGCAGTAGGGACAGGGGGAACACTGAAGCTTTCTTT. It translates to CASSRDRGNTEAFF.

Comments on this clone: This specimen includes other DNA sequences encoding the same CDR3. This sequence joins TRBV12-3 or TRBV12-4 and TRBJ1-5, with unresolved D. The CDR3 is made up of 13 amino acids. V was cut by 1 base and J by 4 bases, with 5 bases left in between. CDR3 loop: CASSLGANQPQHF. CDR3 nucleotide sequence: TGTGCCAGCAGTTTAGGGGCAAATCAGCCCCAGCATTTT.

The genes are TRBV27 and TRBJ2-3; a weak D match, TRBD1 (6 bases). Germline V gives CDR1 MNHEY, CDR2 SMNVEV (reference sequence). With 0 bases removed from V and 2 bases from J, the gap between germline ends came to 18 bases. The CDR3 is 18 amino acids. The CDR3 loop reads CASSLSPPTGSHTDTQYF. The CDR3 DNA reads TGTGCCAGCAGTTTATCACCCCCCACAGGGTCGCACACAGATACGCAGTATTTT.

The rearrangement joins TRBV18 to TRBJ1-2; D remains unclear. Trimming stripped 3 bases from V and 0 bases from J, with 8 bases between. In germline, CDR1 is KGHSH, CDR2 LQKENI. The CDR3 sequence is 14 residues long. Here the CDR3 reads CASSPDGTNYGYTF. CDR3 nucleotides: TGTGCCAGCTCACCTGACGGAACTAACTATGGCTACACCTTC.

V usage is TRBV24-1 and J usage is TRBJ2-1; D is possibly TRBD1 or TRBD2 (5 bases each). Germline V gives CDR1 KGHDR, CDR2 SFDVKD. The CDR3 covers 14 residues. Trimming cost V 4 bases and J 2 bases, with 8 bases left between them. CDR3 loop: CATSDPGPYNEQFF. CDR3 DNA sequence: TGTGCCACCAGTGACCCGGGGCCCTACAATGAGCAGTTCTTC.

The chain couples TRBV18 to TRBJ1-6; 7 nucleotides match TRBD1. In germline, CDR1 is KGHSH, CDR2 LQKENI. J lost 10 bases, V lost 4 bases, and 10 bases had no gene match. The CDR3 is made up of 15 amino acids. The DNA for the CDR3 is TGTGCCAGCTCACGAGACAGGGCAGGAGAATCACCCCTCCACTTT. Translation gives CASSRDRAGESPLHF.

J is TRBJ1-3 and V is TRBV18, with TRBD1 matching over 9 bases. With 6 bases clipped from V and 6 bases from J, the junction kept 9 bases outside the gene matches. This CDR3 contains 15 residues. Germline loops: CDR1 KGHSH, CDR2 LQKENI. This chain's CDR3 is CASSPGQGPTNTIYF. CDR3 bases: TGTGCCAGCTCCCCAGGACAGGGGCCGACAAACACCATATATTTT. The full variable domain, in which reference TRBV18 and TRBJ1-3 provide the parts outside the CDR3, is NAGVMQNPRHLVRRRGQEARLRCSPMKGHSHVYWYRQLPEEGLKFMVYLQKENIIDESGMPKERFSAEFPKEGPSILRIQQVVRGDSAAYFCASSPGQGPTNTIYFGEGSWLTVV.

The CDR3 DNA reads TGTGCCAGCAGCTTAGTTGGGAACACTGAAGCTTTCTTT. This codes for CASSLVGNTEAFF. The rearrangement uses TRBV7-8 and TRBJ1-1; D remains ambiguous. There are 13 residues in the CDR3. From germline, CDR1 is SGHVS and CDR2 FQNEAQ. The V gene lost 1 base and the J gene lost 1 base, with 4 bases spanning the gap. Filled out from reference TRBV7-8 and TRBJ1-1, the complete variable domain reads GAGVSQSPRYKVAKRGQDVALRCDPISGHVSLFWYQQALGQGPEFLTYFQNEAQLDKSGLPSDRFFAERPEGSVSTLKIQRTQQEDSAVYLCASSLVGNTEAFFGQGTRLTVV.

This clone came up once. The rearrangement uses TRBV5-5 and TRBJ1-4; the D is unclear. Between the trimmed V and J ends, which lost 0 bases and 4 bases, there was a span of 7 bases. The CDR3 has 14 residues. The germline CDR1 and CDR2 sequences are SGHKS and YYEKEE (reference sequence). The CDR3 region is CASSLVAFNEKLFF. The CDR3 DNA is TGTGCCAGCAGCTTGGTGGCCTTTAATGAAAAACTGTTTTTT.

The chain links TRBV29-1 to TRBJ2-7, with 8 bases aligning to TRBD1. This CDR3 is 13 amino acids long. The germline gives CDR1 SQVTM, CDR2 ANQGSEA. With 8 bases clipped from V and 0 bases from J, the junction kept 6 bases outside the gene matches. The CDR3 here is CSPQTGVSYEQYF. The CDR3, as DNA: TGCAGCCCCCAGACAGGGGTCTCCTACGAGCAGTACTTC.

This clone was picked up one time. V and J are TRBV7-8 and TRBJ1-2, with a tentative D call TRBD1 (6 bases). This CDR3 is built from 17 residues. The V end lost 5 bases, the J end lost 1 base, and 20 bases lay between the germline ends. In germline, CDR1 is SGHVS, CDR2 FQNEAQ. The CDR3 coding sequence is TGTGCCAGCAGCCCACGAGTGGACAGCAGGGGTAACTATGGCTACACCTTC. Protein: CASSPRVDSRGNYGYTF.

The chain recombines TRBV6-5 with TRBJ2-5; maybe TRBD2 (5 bases). In germline, CDR1 is MNHEY, CDR2 SVGAGI. The CDR3 consists of 15 residues. V shed 0 bases and J shed 2 bases, with 10 bases lying between them. CDR3 loop: CASSYSSGEQETQYF. Here the CDR3 DNA reads TGTGCCAGCAGTTACTCGTCCGGGGAACAAGAGACCCAGTACTTC.

As for this clone: The identical CDR3 is also encoded by other nucleotide sequences in the sample. The chain joins TRBV5-1 to TRBJ2-5; the match to TRBD1 covers 7 bases. V gave up 4 bases and J gave up 5 bases; unmatched junction bases: 8. CDR1 and CDR2 (germline): SGHRS, YFSETQ. The CDR3 extends over 14 amino acids. CDR3 bases: TGCGCCAGCAGCCCCCGGACAGGCGGGGAGACCCAGTACTTC. It translates to CASSPRTGGETQYF.

In this sample, this clone turned up a few times. V is TRBV20-1 and J is TRBJ2-3; 9 bases are shared with TRBD2. The CDR3 length is 17 residues. Trimming removed 3 bases from V and 0 bases from J; junction bases left unmatched: 10. Germline lookup yields CDR1 DFQATT and CDR2 SNEGSKA (reference sequence). The CDR3 DNA follows: TGCAGTGCTAGTGGGGAGATAGCGGGGGCTAGCACAGATACGCAGTATTTT. This encodes CSASGEIAGASTDTQYF.